Listed below are T cell receptor beta chains from one sample, sequenced in a study of T cells after yellow fever vaccination. One entry per CDR3 protein results from TCRdb running MiXCR on the 5' RACE reads. The sample records some 200,000 distinct CDR3 sequences, approximately 3% being singletons. Sequenced here: CD4+ T cells sorted from PBMCs, sampled 10 days after the yellow fever booster vaccination. The receptors come from a man aged 18 to 29 who received the YFV17D yellow fever vaccine. Each CDR3 is given without its conserved first and last residue. Fields, in order: J gene, CDR3 length, V gene, CDR3 protein.

J gene: TRBJ1-5
CDR3 length: 13
V gene: TRBV4-2
CDR3 protein: ASSQDGVGDQPQH

J gene: TRBJ1-6
CDR3 length: 12
V gene: TRBV5-5
CDR3 protein: ASSLQGAPSPLH

J gene: TRBJ2-5
CDR3 length: 12
V gene: TRBV7-2
CDR3 protein: ASSLGGLQETQY

J gene: TRBJ2-1
CDR3 length: 16
V gene: TRBV7-3
CDR3 protein: ASSLLVGGASSYNEQF

J gene: TRBJ1-2
CDR3 length: 16
V gene: TRBV27
CDR3 protein: ASSLSYSEQGAGYGYT

J gene: TRBJ1-2
CDR3 length: 11
V gene: TRBV6-5
CDR3 protein: ASSYDRDYGYT

J gene: TRBJ2-1
CDR3 length: 9
V gene: TRBV7-6
CDR3 protein: ASSYHNEQF

J gene: TRBJ1-1
CDR3 length: 13
V gene: TRBV7-6
CDR3 protein: ASSLRGAVNTEAF

J gene: TRBJ1-2
CDR3 length: 13
V gene: TRBV5-5
CDR3 protein: ASSFRDRGTRGYT

J gene: TRBJ2-5
CDR3 length: 13
V gene: TRBV6-6
CDR3 protein: ASSYQRGAQETQY

J gene: TRBJ2-1
CDR3 length: 13
V gene: TRBV6-1
CDR3 protein: ASSKRDRDPREQF

J gene: TRBJ1-1
CDR3 length: 14
V gene: TRBV5-1
CDR3 protein: ASSLVSGRGNTEAF

J gene: TRBJ1-5
CDR3 length: 15
V gene: TRBV4-1
CDR3 protein: ASSQALRRGEDQPQH

J gene: TRBJ2-7
CDR3 length: 14
V gene: TRBV7-3
CDR3 protein: ASSLQGGNQPYEQY

J gene: TRBJ2-4
CDR3 length: 14
V gene: TRBV4-1
CDR3 protein: ASSQGVILAKNIQY

J gene: TRBJ2-7
CDR3 length: 11
V gene: TRBV20-1
CDR3 protein: SASPPGAYEQY

J gene: TRBJ2-7
CDR3 length: 12
V gene: TRBV5-1
CDR3 protein: ASSPAESLQEQY

J gene: TRBJ2-5
CDR3 length: 8
V gene: TRBV20-1
CDR3 protein: SAHGETQY

J gene: TRBJ2-3
CDR3 length: 13
V gene: TRBV6-2/TRBV6-3
CDR3 protein: ASSPWRGRTDTQY

J gene: TRBJ2-7
CDR3 length: 10
V gene: TRBV12-3/TRBV12-4
CDR3 protein: ASSPQSYEQY

J gene: TRBJ2-5
CDR3 length: 11
V gene: TRBV20-1
CDR3 protein: SAGINRGETQY

J gene: TRBJ2-5
CDR3 length: 10
V gene: TRBV18
CDR3 protein: AGHYPPETQY

J gene: TRBJ1-4
CDR3 length: 17
V gene: TRBV4-3
CDR3 protein: ASSQEPPRGRVTNEKLF

J gene: TRBJ2-1
CDR3 length: 13
V gene: TRBV23-1
CDR3 protein: ASTPRDSPYNEQF

J gene: TRBJ1-2
CDR3 length: 13
V gene: TRBV7-2
CDR3 protein: ASSLEGRGAYGYT

J gene: TRBJ2-1
CDR3 length: 15
V gene: TRBV5-1
CDR3 protein: ASSQAPWGQSYNEQF

J gene: TRBJ2-2
CDR3 length: 13
V gene: TRBV20-1
CDR3 protein: SARAGQGYTGELF

J gene: TRBJ1-2
CDR3 length: 13
V gene: TRBV12-3/TRBV12-4
CDR3 protein: ASSLGTGGSYGYT

J gene: TRBJ1-3
CDR3 length: 12
V gene: TRBV7-6
CDR3 protein: ASSLLSAGNTIY

J gene: TRBJ2-3
CDR3 length: 16
V gene: TRBV5-1
CDR3 protein: ASSGGGFSGGVTDTQY

J gene: TRBJ2-7
CDR3 length: 13
V gene: TRBV27
CDR3 protein: ASSFSGSDPGEQY

J gene: TRBJ2-1
CDR3 length: 12
V gene: TRBV5-1
CDR3 protein: ASSLVAGGDEQF

J gene: TRBJ1-4
CDR3 length: 15
V gene: TRBV4-1
CDR3 protein: ASSQDIKATENEKLF

J gene: TRBJ1-6
CDR3 length: 13
V gene: TRBV18
CDR3 protein: ATTDVFNYNSPLH

J gene: TRBJ1-1
CDR3 length: 12
V gene: TRBV5-4
CDR3 protein: ASRSLQGGTEAF

J gene: TRBJ1-1
CDR3 length: 11
V gene: TRBV4-1
CDR3 protein: ASGDFRSAEAF

J gene: TRBJ1-1
CDR3 length: 10
V gene: TRBV3-1
CDR3 protein: ASSQVRSEAF

J gene: TRBJ2-1
CDR3 length: 15
V gene: TRBV6-5
CDR3 protein: ASSYSTWRGRYNEQF

J gene: TRBJ2-3
CDR3 length: 12
V gene: TRBV5-6
CDR3 protein: ASSPTGKTDTQY

J gene: TRBJ2-5
CDR3 length: 13
V gene: TRBV12-3/TRBV12-4
CDR3 protein: ASTPGTVGRETQY

J gene: TRBJ1-4
CDR3 length: 13
V gene: TRBV12-3/TRBV12-4
CDR3 protein: ASSLGGTMSEKLF

J gene: TRBJ1-1
CDR3 length: 13
V gene: TRBV5-1
CDR3 protein: ATTGPGGMGTEAF

J gene: TRBJ2-7
CDR3 length: 13
V gene: TRBV18
CDR3 protein: ASSPGSPGVYEQY

J gene: TRBJ1-1
CDR3 length: 11
V gene: TRBV6-5
CDR3 protein: ASSDISNTEAF

J gene: TRBJ2-1
CDR3 length: 9
V gene: TRBV5-1
CDR3 protein: ASSLQNEQF

J gene: TRBJ1-2
CDR3 length: 13
V gene: TRBV28
CDR3 protein: ASSSTQRGFYGYT

J gene: TRBJ2-2
CDR3 length: 11
V gene: TRBV3-1
CDR3 protein: ASSQFRVGELF

J gene: TRBJ2-2
CDR3 length: 12
V gene: TRBV30
CDR3 protein: AWSPTDRPGELF

J gene: TRBJ2-3
CDR3 length: 13
V gene: TRBV18
CDR3 protein: ASSPAGGPADTQY

J gene: TRBJ1-5
CDR3 length: 15
V gene: TRBV6-1
CDR3 protein: ASSQDRGLVSNQPQH

J gene: TRBJ2-3
CDR3 length: 13
V gene: TRBV20-1
CDR3 protein: SAPPVLEPTDTQY

J gene: TRBJ1-6
CDR3 length: 12
V gene: TRBV4-2
CDR3 protein: ASGSWGINSPLH

J gene: TRBJ1-6
CDR3 length: 10
V gene: TRBV5-6
CDR3 protein: ASTDRSSPLH

J gene: TRBJ2-6
CDR3 length: 13
V gene: TRBV5-1
CDR3 protein: ASSLDGAGANVLT

J gene: TRBJ2-3
CDR3 length: 12
V gene: TRBV5-1
CDR3 protein: ASRRQGGTDTQY

J gene: TRBJ2-1
CDR3 length: 13
V gene: TRBV5-4
CDR3 protein: ASSSGTRASNEQF

J gene: TRBJ1-5
CDR3 length: 12
V gene: TRBV7-2
CDR3 protein: ASSYDGGRQPQH